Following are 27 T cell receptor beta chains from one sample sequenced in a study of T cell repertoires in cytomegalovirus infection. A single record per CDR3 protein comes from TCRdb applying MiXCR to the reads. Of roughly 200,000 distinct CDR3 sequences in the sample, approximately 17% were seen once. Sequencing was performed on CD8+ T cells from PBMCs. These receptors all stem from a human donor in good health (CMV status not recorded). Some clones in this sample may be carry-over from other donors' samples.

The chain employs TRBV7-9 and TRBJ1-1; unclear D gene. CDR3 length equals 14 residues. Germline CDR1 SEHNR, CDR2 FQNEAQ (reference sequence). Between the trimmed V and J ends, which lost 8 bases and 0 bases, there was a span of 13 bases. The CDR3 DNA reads TGTGCCAGCTTGGACCCCTCGGTGAACACTGAAGCTTTCTTT. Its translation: CASLDPSVNTEAFF.

In nucleotides, the CDR3 is TGTGCCAGCAGCACACAGGGACGTGGAGGCGACGAGCAGTACTTC. It encodes CASSTQGRGGDEQYF. The chain has TRBV5-5 and TRBJ2-7; D possibly corresponds to TRBD1 (6 bases). Trimming stripped 4 bases from V and 5 bases from J, with 19 bases between. Germline V gives CDR1 SGHKS, CDR2 YYEKEE (reference sequence). CDR3 length: 15 residues. The entire variable domain, with the rest obtained from reference TRBV5-5 and TRBJ2-7, is as follows: DAGVTQSPTHLIKTRGQQVTLRCSPISGHKSVSWYQQVLGQGPQFIFQYYEKEERGRGNFPDRFSARQFPNYSSELNVNALLLGDSALYLCASSTQGRGGDEQYFGPGTRLTVT.

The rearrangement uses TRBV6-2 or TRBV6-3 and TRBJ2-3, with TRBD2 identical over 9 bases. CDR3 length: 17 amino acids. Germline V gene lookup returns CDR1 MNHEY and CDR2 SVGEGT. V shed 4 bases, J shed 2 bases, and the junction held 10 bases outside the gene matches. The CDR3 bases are TGTGCCAGCAGTTCCTTCGGACTAGCGACCCCCACAGATACGCAGTATTTT. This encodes CASSSFGLATPTDTQYF.

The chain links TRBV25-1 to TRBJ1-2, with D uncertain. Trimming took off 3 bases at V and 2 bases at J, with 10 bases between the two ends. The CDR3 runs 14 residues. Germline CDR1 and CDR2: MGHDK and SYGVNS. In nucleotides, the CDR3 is TGTGCCAGCAGTGATAACAGAGGGAACTATGGCTACACCTTC. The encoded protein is CASSDNRGNYGYTF.

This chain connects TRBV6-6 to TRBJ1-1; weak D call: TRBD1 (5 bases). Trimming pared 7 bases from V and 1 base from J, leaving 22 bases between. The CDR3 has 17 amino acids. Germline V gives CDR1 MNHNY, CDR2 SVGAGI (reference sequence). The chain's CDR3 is CASILETARVGNTEAFF. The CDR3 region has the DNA TGTGCCAGCATCCTTGAGACGGCCAGGGTGGGGAACACTGAAGCTTTCTTT.

CDR3 in DNA: TGTGCCAGCAGTCGGGGGGGGTTAGGCAATGAGCAGTTCTTC. Protein product: CASSRGGLGNEQFF. The chain links TRBV6-5 to TRBJ2-1; 8 nucleotides line up with TRBD2. Germline V gene lookup returns CDR1 MNHEY and CDR2 SVGAGI. The CDR3 extends over 14 amino acids. Germline trimming cut 5 bases from V and 6 bases from J; bases unmatched to any gene: 6.

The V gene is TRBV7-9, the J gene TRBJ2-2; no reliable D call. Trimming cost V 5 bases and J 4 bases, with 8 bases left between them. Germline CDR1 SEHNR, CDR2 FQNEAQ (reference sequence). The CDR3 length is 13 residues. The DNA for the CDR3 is TGTGCCAGCAGCCTAGGGATCACCGGGGAGCTGTTTTTT. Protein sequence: CASSLGITGELFF.

CDR3 bases: TGTGCCAGCAGCTTAAAGGGACAGGGGTACCAAGAGACCCAGTACTTC. This encodes CASSLKGQGYQETQYF. The V and J genes are TRBV7-9 and TRBJ2-5; 10 bases match TRBD1. With 2 bases clipped from V and 0 bases from J, the junction kept 3 bases outside the gene matches. The CDR3 sequence is 16 residues long. Germline V lookup: CDR1 SEHNR, CDR2 FQNEAQ (reference sequence).

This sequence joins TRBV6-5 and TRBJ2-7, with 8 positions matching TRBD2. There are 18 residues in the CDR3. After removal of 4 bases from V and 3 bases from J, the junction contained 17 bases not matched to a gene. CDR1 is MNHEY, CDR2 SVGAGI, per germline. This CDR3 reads CASSWNSPWTGRDYEQYF. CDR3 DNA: TGTGCCAGCAGTTGGAATTCCCCTTGGACCGGGAGGGACTACGAGCAGTACTTC.

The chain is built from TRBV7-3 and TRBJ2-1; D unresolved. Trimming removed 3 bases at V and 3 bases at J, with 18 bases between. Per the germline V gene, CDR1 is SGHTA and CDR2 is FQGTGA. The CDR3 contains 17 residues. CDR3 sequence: CASSFKGPIKNYNEQFF. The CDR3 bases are TGTGCCAGCAGCTTCAAAGGGCCGATAAAAAACTACAATGAGCAGTTCTTC.

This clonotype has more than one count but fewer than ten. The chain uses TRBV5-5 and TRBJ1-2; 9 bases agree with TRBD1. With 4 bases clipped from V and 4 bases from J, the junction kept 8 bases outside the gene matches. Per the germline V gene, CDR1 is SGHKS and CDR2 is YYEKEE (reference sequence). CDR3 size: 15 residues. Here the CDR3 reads CASSPKGTGIYGYTF. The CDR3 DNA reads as TGTGCCAGCAGCCCAAAGGGGACAGGGATCTATGGCTACACCTTC.

The CDR3 nucleotides are TGTGCCAGCAGTTTAGGCAGGGCAACTACCTACGAGCAGTACTTC. As protein: CASSLGRATTYEQYF. The chain combines TRBV28 with TRBJ2-7, with D possibly being TRBD1 (5 bases). Germline values: CDR1 MDHEN, CDR2 SYDVKM. Trimming left V 2 bases short and J 2 bases short, with 13 bases between. The length of the CDR3 is 15 residues. The complete variable domain, with remaining parts taken from reference TRBV28 and TRBJ2-7, reads DVKVTQSSRYLVKRTGEKVFLECVQDMDHENMFWYRQDPGLGLRLIYFSYDVKMKEKGDIPEGYSVSREKKERFSLILESASTNQTSMYLCASSLGRATTYEQYFGPGTRLTVT.

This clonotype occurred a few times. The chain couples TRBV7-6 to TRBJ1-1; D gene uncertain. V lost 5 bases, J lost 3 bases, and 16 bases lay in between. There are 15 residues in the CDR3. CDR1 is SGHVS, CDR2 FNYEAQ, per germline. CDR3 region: CASSPRALGDTEAFF. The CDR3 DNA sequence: TGTGCCAGCAGCCCCCGGGCCCTCGGGGACACTGAAGCTTTCTTT.

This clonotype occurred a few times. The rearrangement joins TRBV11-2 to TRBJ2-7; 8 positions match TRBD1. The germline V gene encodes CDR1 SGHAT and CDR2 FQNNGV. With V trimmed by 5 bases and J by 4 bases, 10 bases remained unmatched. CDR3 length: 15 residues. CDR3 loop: CASSPRDRMTYEQYF. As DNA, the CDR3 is TGTGCCAGCAGCCCCCGGGACAGGATGACTTACGAGCAGTACTTC.

The DNA for the CDR3 is TGTGCCAGCAGCTTACGGGACAGGTTGAACACTGAAGCTTTCTTT. It translates to CASSLRDRLNTEAFF. The chain recombines TRBV7-2 with TRBJ1-1, with 8 bases aligning to TRBD1. After removal of 2 bases from V and 0 bases from J, the junction contained 2 bases not matched to a gene. From germline, CDR1 is SGHTA and CDR2 FQGNSA. This CDR3 is 15 amino acids long. Supplemented by reference TRBV7-2 and TRBJ1-1, the full variable domain reads GAGVSQSPSNKVTEKGKDVELRCDPISGHTALYWYRQSLGQGLEFLIYFQGNSAPDKSGLPSDRFSAERTGGSVSTLTIQRTQQEDSAVYLCASSLRDRLNTEAFFGQGTRLTVV.

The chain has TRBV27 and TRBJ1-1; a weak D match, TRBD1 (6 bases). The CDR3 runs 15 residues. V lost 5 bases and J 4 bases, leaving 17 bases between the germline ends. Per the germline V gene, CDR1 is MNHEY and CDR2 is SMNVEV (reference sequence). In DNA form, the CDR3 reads TGTGCCAGCAGTCCTGGGGGCAGTGGGGGCACTGAAGCTTTCTTT. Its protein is CASSPGGSGGTEAFF.

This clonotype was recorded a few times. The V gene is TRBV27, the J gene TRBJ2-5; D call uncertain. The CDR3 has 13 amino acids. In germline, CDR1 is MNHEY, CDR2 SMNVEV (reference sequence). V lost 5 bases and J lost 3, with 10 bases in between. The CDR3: CASSPRGEETQYF. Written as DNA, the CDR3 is TGTGCCAGCAGTCCCCGTGGGGAAGAGACCCAGTACTTC.

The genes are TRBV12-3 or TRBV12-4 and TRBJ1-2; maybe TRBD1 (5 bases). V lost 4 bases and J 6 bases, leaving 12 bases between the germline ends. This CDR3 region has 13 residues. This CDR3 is CASSYGPGDGYTF. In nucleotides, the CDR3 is TGTGCCAGCAGTTACGGGCCGGGGGATGGCTACACCTTC.

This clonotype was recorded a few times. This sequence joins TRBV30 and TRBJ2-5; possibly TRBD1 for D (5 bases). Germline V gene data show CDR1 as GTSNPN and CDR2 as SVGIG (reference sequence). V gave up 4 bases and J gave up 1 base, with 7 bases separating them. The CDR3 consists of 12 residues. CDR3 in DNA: TGTGCCTGGATGGACACCCAAGAGACCCAGTACTTC. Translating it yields CAWMDTQETQYF.

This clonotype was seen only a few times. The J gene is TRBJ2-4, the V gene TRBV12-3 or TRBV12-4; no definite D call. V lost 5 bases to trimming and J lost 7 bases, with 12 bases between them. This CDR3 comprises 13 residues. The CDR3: CASSDSSLNIQYF. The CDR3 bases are TGTGCCAGCAGTGACTCTTCTCTGAACATTCAGTACTTC.

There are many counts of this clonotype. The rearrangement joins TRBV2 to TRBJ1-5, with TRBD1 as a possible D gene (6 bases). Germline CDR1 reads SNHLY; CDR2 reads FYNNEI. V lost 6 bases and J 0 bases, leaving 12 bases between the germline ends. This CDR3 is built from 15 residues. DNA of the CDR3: TGTGCCAGCAGCCCGGGGGCCCATAGCAATCAGCCCCAGCATTTT. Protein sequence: CASSPGAHSNQPQHF.

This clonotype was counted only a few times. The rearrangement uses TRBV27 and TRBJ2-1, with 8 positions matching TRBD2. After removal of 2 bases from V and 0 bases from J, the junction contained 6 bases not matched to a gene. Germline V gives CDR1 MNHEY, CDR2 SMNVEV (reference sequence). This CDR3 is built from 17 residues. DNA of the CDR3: TGTGCCAGCAGTTTACACCGCGGGGGGAGCTCCTACAATGAGCAGTTCTTC. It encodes CASSLHRGGSSYNEQFF.

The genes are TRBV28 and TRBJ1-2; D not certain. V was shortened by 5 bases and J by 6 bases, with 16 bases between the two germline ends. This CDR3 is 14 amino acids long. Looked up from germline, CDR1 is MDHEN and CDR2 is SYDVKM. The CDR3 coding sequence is TGTGCCAGCAGTCCCCGGACCGGGGAAAATGGCTACACCTTC. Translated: CASSPRTGENGYTF.

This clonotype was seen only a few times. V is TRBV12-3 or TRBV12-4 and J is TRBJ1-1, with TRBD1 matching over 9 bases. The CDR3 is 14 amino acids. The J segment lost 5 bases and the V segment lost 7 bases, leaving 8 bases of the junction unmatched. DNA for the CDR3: TGTGCCAGCACCCACAGGGGGCTGCGGACTGAAGCTTTCTTT. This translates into CASTHRGLRTEAFF.

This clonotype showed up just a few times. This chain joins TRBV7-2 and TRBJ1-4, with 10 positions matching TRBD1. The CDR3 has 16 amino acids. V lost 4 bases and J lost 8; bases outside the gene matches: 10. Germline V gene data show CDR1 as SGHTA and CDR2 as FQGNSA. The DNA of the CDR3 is TGTGCCAGCAGCTCCTTGACAGGGGGCGGGAGGGAAAAACTGTTTTTT. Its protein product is CASSSLTGGGREKLFF.

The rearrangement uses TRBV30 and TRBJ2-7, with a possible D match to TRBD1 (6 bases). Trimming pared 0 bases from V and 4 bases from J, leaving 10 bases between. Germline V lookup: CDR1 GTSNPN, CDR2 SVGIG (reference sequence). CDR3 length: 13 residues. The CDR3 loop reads CAWSVQDSYEQYF. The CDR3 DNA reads TGTGCCTGGAGTGTACAGGACAGTTACGAGCAGTACTTC.

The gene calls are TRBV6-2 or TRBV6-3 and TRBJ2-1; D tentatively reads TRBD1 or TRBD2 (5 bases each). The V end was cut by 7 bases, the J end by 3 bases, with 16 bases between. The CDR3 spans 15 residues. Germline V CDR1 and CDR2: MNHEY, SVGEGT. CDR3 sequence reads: CASIQTGTDYNEQFF. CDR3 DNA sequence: TGTGCCAGCATACAAACCGGGACGGACTACAATGAGCAGTTCTTC.